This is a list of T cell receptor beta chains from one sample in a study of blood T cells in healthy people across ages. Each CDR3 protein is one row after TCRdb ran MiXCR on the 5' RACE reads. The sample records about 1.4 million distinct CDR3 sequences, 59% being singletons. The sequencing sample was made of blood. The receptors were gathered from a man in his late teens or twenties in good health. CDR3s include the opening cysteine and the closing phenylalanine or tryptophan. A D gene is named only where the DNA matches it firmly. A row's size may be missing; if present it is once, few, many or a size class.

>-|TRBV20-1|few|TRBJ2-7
TGCAGTGCTATCCAACAGGGCCAGCGAGTTACCACCGAGCAGTACTTC
CSAIQQGQRVTTEQYF
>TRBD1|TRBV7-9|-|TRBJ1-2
TGTGCCAGCAGCCCGCGGGACAGCCCCTATGGCTACACCTTC
CASSPRDSPYGYTF
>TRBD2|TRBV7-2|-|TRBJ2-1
TGTGCCAGCAGCTTAAAAGCGGGGGACAACAATGAGCAGTTCTTC
CASSLKAGDNNEQFF
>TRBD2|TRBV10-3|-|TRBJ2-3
TGTGCCGTCAGGGGACTAGCGGGAGGGAGGCTCTCAGATACGCAGTATTTT
CAVRGLAGGRLSDTQYF
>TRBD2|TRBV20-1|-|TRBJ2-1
TGCAGTCGGGGGGTAATCGGTGAGCAGTTCTTC
CSRGVIGEQFF
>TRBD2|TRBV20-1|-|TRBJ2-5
TGCAGTGCTGCTCTAGCGGGAGTGAGACAAGAGACCCAGTACTTC
CSAALAGVRQETQYF
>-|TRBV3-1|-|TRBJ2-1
TGTGCCAGCAGCCAAGATTTCATAACAGGCAATGAGCAGTTCTTC
CASSQDFITGNEQFF
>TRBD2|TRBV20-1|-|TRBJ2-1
TGCAGTGTCCAGACTAGCGGGTTTTACAATGAGCAGTTCTTC
CSVQTSGFYNEQFF
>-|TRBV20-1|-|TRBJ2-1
TGCAGTGCTATAACAGGGCCAGGACTCTTGAATGAGCAGTTCTTC
CSAITGPGLLNEQFF
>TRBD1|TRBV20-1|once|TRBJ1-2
TGCAGTGCTCCCCCGGGACAGGGGGCGGGTAACTATGGCTACACCTTC
CSAPPGQGAGNYGYTF
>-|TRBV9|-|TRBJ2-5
TGTGCCAGCGGGGGGAGGAGGCAAGAGACCCAGTACTTC
CASGGRRQETQYF
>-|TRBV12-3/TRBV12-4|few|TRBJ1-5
TGTGCCAGCAGGGGACTCGGCAATCAGCCCCAGCATTTT
CASRGLGNQPQHF
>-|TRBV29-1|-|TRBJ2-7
TGCAGCGTTGCCTTCACTCCATACGAGCAGTACTTC
CSVAFTPYEQYF
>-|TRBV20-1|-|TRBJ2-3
TGCAGTGCTCCCGGCCTGGTAGATACGCAGTATTTT
CSAPGLVDTQYF
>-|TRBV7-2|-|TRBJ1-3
TGTGCCAGCAGCGGCCAGAGCTCTGGAAACACCATATATTTT
CASSGQSSGNTIYF
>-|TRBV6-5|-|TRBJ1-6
TGTGCCAGCAGACGCGGGGCTGATTCACCCCTCCACTTT
CASRRGADSPLHF
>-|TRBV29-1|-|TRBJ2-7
TGCAGCGTTGAAGATCCGGCCAGTTACGAGCAGTACTTC
CSVEDPASYEQYF
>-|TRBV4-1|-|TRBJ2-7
TGCGCCAGCAGCCAAGTAGAACTAGGACAATACGAGCAGTACTTC
CASSQVELGQYEQYF
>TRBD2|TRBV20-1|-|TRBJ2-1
TGCAGTAGCGGGCTAGCGGGAGGTCCCAATGAGCAGTTCTTC
CSSGLAGGPNEQFF
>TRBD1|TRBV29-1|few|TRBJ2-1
TGCAGCGTTGAAGATCCCCCGGGACAGGGTAACAATGAGCAGTTCTTC
CSVEDPPGQGNNEQFF
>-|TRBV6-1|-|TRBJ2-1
TGTGCCAGCAGGGGGAGCGACCCCGGGGTTGGTGAGCAGTTCTTC
CASRGSDPGVGEQFF
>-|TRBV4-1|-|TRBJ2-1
TGCGCCAGCAGCCGGCTCCCCGGGCAGGGACCCTACAATGAGCAGTTCTTC
CASSRLPGQGPYNEQFF
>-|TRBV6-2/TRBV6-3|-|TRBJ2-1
TGTGCCAGCAGTTCTGATGCCGGACTATTAAACAATGAGCAGTTCTTC
CASSSDAGLLNNEQFF
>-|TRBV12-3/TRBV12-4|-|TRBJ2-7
TGTGCCAGCAACAGCGAGTATTACAATGAGCAGTACTTC
CASNSEYYNEQYF
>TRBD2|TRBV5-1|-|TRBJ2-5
TGCGCCAGCAGCTTGAGGCTAGCGGGGATCAAGTACTTC
CASSLRLAGIKYF
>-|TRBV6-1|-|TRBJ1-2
TGTGCCAGCAGGGGGGCCGGGGGTGGTGTTGATGGCTACACCTTC
CASRGAGGGVDGYTF
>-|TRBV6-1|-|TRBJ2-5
TGTGCCAGCAGCAGGGGGGGCGGGGGAGTAGAGACCCAGTACTTC
CASSRGGGGVETQYF
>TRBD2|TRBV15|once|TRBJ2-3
TGTGCCACCAGCACAGGACTAGCGGATACAGATACGCAGTATTTT
CATSTGLADTDTQYF
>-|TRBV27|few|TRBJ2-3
TGTGCCAGCAGGACTACAGGGTTTACAGATACGCAGTATTTT
CASRTTGFTDTQYF
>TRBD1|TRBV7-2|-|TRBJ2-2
TGTGCCAGCTCTGAGAGGACAGGGCTTCCTGGGGAGCTGTTTTTT
CASSERTGLPGELFF
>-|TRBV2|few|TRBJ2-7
TGTGCCAGCAGTCCCTACAGAGCACCCTCCTACGAGCAGTACTTC
CASSPYRAPSYEQYF
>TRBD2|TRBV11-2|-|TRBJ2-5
TGTGCCAGCAGCTCAATTAGTGCTAGCGGCCAAGAGACCCAGTACTTC
CASSSISASGQETQYF
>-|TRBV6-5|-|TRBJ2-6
TGTGCCAGCAGTTACTCGGACAGCACCAAGGCTGGGGCCAACGTCCTGACTTTC
CASSYSDSTKAGANVLTF
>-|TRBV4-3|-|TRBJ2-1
TGCGCCAGCAGCCAAGGTATCTCCTCGGGAGAGCAGTTCTTC
CASSQGISSGEQFF
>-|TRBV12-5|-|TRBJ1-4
TGTGCTAGTGGTTTGGTACTAGGCGAAAAACTGTTTTTT
CASGLVLGEKLFF
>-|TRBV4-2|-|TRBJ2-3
TGTGCCAGCAGCCAAACTCCTGTTAAGGTTGCAGATACGCAGTATTTT
CASSQTPVKVADTQYF